This T cell receptor (beta chain) was observed in a study of tumor and adjacent non-tumor tissue in lung cancer. Study details: Each sample yielded 4 million to 5 million productive TCRbeta reads on average.

This clonotype was seen a handful of times. The library came from three nested PCR rounds adapted from ARM-PCR protocols. TCRdb redid the calling of the multiplex PCR reads with MiXCR, one entry per CDR3 protein. The sample has some 120,000 distinct CDR3 sequences; 60% to 70% are singletons. The template was RNA from unsorted bulk tissue. Sequences were obtained from lung tumor tissue. This sequence originates from a man in his thirties or forties with non-small cell lung cancer.

The DNA for the CDR3 is TGCAGTGCTGGCAGGGGGGGAGGGGAGACCCAGTACTTC. Its translation is CSAGRGGGETQYF. The V gene is TRBV20-1, the J gene TRBJ2-5; D may match TRBD1 or TRBD2 (7 bases each). Per the germline V gene, CDR1 is DFQATT and CDR2 is SNEGSKA (reference sequence). The CDR3 loop spans 13 amino acids. Trimming removed 5 bases at V and 5 bases at J, with 15 bases between.